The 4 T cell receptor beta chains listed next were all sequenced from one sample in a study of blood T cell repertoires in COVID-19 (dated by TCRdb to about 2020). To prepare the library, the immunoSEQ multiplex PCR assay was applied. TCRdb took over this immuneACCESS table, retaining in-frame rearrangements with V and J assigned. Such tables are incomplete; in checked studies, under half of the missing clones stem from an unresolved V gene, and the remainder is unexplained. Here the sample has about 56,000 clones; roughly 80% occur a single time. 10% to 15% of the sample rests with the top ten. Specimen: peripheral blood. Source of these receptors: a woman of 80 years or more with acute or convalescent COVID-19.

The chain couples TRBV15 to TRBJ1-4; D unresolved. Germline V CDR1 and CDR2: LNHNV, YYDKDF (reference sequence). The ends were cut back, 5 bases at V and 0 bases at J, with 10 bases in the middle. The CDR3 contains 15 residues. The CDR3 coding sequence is TGTGCCACCAGCCCTAGAATGGCAACTAATGAAAAACTGTTTTTT. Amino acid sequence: CATSPRMATNEKLFF.

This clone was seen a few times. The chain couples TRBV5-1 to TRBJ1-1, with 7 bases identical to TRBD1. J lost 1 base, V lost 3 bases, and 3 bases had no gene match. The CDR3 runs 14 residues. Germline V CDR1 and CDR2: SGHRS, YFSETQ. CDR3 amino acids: CASSWQGGNTEAFF. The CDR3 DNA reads TGCGCCAGCAGCTGGCAGGGGGGGAACACTGAAGCTTTCTTT.

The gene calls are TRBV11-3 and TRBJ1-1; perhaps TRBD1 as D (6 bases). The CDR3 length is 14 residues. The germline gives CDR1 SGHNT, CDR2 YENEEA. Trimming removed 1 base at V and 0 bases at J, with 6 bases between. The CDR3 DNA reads TGTGCCAGCAGCTTAGGGGGGCTGAACACTGAAGCTTTCTTT. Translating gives CASSLGGLNTEAFF.

CDR3 coding DNA: TGTGCCAGCAGCGCAGGGGCCCTGAGATTCTCTGGAAACACCATATATTTT. Its protein product is CASSAGALRFSGNTIYF. The chain joins TRBV9 to TRBJ1-3, with D possibly being TRBD1 (6 bases). CDR1 SGDLS and CDR2 YYNGEE come from the germline V gene. V lost 3 bases and J lost 0, with 16 bases in between. The CDR3 sequence is 17 residues long.